The rows below give T cell receptor beta chains drawn from one sample of a study of T cells after yellow fever vaccination. MiXCR, applied by TCRdb to the 5' RACE reads, yields one record per CDR3 protein. The repertoire holds around 600,000 distinct CDR3 sequences, with roughly 12% as singletons. The sequencing used PBMCs, collected on the day of the yellow fever booster vaccination. These receptors were obtained from a man aged 25-45 years who received the YFV17D yellow fever vaccine. Each CDR3 is given with its conserved first and last residue. D genes are given only for firm matches. The listing skips clone size in some rows; elsewhere it reads once, few, many or a size class.

. TRBJ2-3 . TRBV28 TGTGCCAGCAGCAAACCCCCCTCAGATACGCAGTATTTT CASSKPPSDTQYF
. TRBJ2-7 . TRBV20-1 TGCAGTGCTAGAGATCGTCTCTGGGAGCAGTACTTC CSARDRLWEQYF
TRBD2 TRBJ2-1 . TRBV29-1 TGCAGCGTTGTACCGGGACTAGCGACCTACAATGAGCAGTTCTTC CSVVPGLATYNEQFF
TRBD2 TRBJ2-3 . TRBV19 TGTGCCAGTAGTATCGCGACTAGCGGAGATACGCAGTATTTT CASSIATSGDTQYF
TRBD2 TRBJ2-1 . TRBV20-1 TGCAGTGCTAGAAGTAGCGGGAGAGCCGCGGGTGAGCAGTTCTTC CSARSSGRAAGEQFF
TRBD1 TRBJ2-7 many TRBV5-1 TGCGCCAGCAGCGAAGGGACAGGGGATCCCTACGAGCAGTACTTC CASSEGTGDPYEQYF
. TRBJ1-2 few TRBV6-2/TRBV6-3 TGTGCCAGCAGTTACGGCAGGGTTGACTACACCTTC CASSYGRVDYTF
. TRBJ2-6 few TRBV15 TGTGCCACCAGCAGAGCGGCCAGGGCGTTGGGGGCCAACGTCCTGACTTTC CATSRAARALGANVLTF
. TRBJ2-1 few TRBV7-2 TGTGCCAGCAGCTTAGTTGGCTACCCGCAGTTCTTC CASSLVGYPQFF
TRBD2 TRBJ2-5 few TRBV20-1 TGCAGTGCCACCGCTTCAAGAGCGGGATCTCTGGAGACCCAGTACTTC CSATASRAGSLETQYF
. TRBJ1-1 . TRBV7-9 TGTGCCAGCAGCCCACAACGCAGGGTTCGAGGGACTGAAGCTTTCTTT CASSPQRRVRGTEAFF
. TRBJ2-1 few TRBV7-6 TGTGCCAGCAGCTTCTTCGGCAATGAGCAGTTCTTC CASSFFGNEQFF
. TRBJ2-1 . TRBV19 TGTGCCAGTAGTCCCCAACAGGGACGGACCTACAATGAGCAGTTCTTC CASSPQQGRTYNEQFF
TRBD2 TRBJ2-1 . TRBV3-1 TGTGCCAGCAGCCAAGAAATAGGCACTAGCGGGAGACCGTTTGACTACAATGAGCAGTTCTTC CASSQEIGTSGRPFDYNEQFF
. TRBJ1-3 few TRBV28 TGTGCCAGCAGTCCTCAGTCCCCTGGAAACACCATATATTTT CASSPQSPGNTIYF
. TRBJ2-5 few TRBV20-1 TGCAGTGCTCCGGGAATCACCCAAGAGACCCAGTACTTC CSAPGITQETQYF
. TRBJ2-5 many TRBV14 TGTGCCAGCAGCCAAGAAGAAAACAGGGCTAGTGAGACCCAGTACTTC CASSQEENRASETQYF
TRBD2 TRBJ2-1 . TRBV7-2 TGTGCCAGCAGGTATCGTATAGCGGGAGTATCGGATGAGCAGTTCTTC CASRYRIAGVSDEQFF
TRBD2 TRBJ2-2 . TRBV6-5 TGTGCCAGCAGTTACCAGCCTAGCGGGAGGAAGGGGGAGCTGTTTTTT CASSYQPSGRKGELFF
TRBD2 TRBJ2-3 few TRBV20-1 TGCAGTGCTAGAGATAAATGGCGGGAGGCGACAGATACGCAGTATTTT CSARDKWREATDTQYF
TRBD2 TRBJ2-7 few TRBV27 TGTGCCAGCAGTTCCGGGGGGGAACAGTACGAGCAGTACTTC CASSSGGEQYEQYF
TRBD1 TRBJ1-1 few TRBV5-1 TGCGCCAGCACGACAGGGGGGAACACTGAAGCTTTCTTT CASTTGGNTEAFF
. TRBJ1-3 few TRBV6-1 TGTGCCAGCAGTGAGGCCGTCCGGAACACCATATATTTT CASSEAVRNTIYF
. TRBJ2-1 . TRBV12-3/TRBV12-4 TGTGCCAGCAGTTTAGAAACAGACAACCCTTACAATGAGCAGTTCTTC CASSLETDNPYNEQFF
. TRBJ2-3 . TRBV19 TGTGCCAGTAGTACGAGATGGGGGACAGATACGCAGTATTTT CASSTRWGTDTQYF
TRBD2 TRBJ2-7 . TRBV20-1 TGCAGTGCTAGAGATCGGGGGCTAGCGGGAGCCGAGCAGTACTTC CSARDRGLAGAEQYF
TRBD1 TRBJ1-1 few TRBV14 TGTGCCAGCAGCCAAGCCCGTTTCCTTACAGGGGTCACTGAAGCTTTCTTT CASSQARFLTGVTEAFF
TRBD2 TRBJ2-7 . TRBV6-2/TRBV6-3 TGTGCCAGCAGCCCCCGGGGAGGGAACTCCTACGAGCAGTACTTC CASSPRGGNSYEQYF
. TRBJ2-6 . TRBV7-2 TGTGCCAGCAGCCCGGCCAACGTCCTGACTTTC CASSPANVLTF
. TRBJ2-1 . TRBV20-1 TGCAGTGCTACGACGGACTCCCAGAATGAGCAGTTCTTC CSATTDSQNEQFF
TRBD1 TRBJ1-1 few TRBV10-3 TGTGCCATCAGTGGGACAGGCTACACTGAAGCTTTCTTT CAISGTGYTEAFF
. TRBJ1-5 few TRBV9 TGTGCCAGCAGCGTAGGGGACGATTATCAGCCCCAGCATTTT CASSVGDDYQPQHF
TRBD2 TRBJ2-1 . TRBV6-1 TGTGCCAGCAGTCGACTAGCGGGAGTTCACAATGAGCAGTTCTTC CASSRLAGVHNEQFF
TRBD2 TRBJ2-1 few TRBV27 TGTGCCAGCAGTAGGACTAGCGGGAGGGAAGGCTACAATGAGCAGTTCTTC CASSRTSGREGYNEQFF
TRBD2 TRBJ2-4 few TRBV12-3/TRBV12-4 TGTGCCAGCAGGACTTCAGCGGGAAAAAACATTCAGTACTTC CASRTSAGKNIQYF
. TRBJ2-7 few TRBV29-1 TGCAGCGTTGAAGATCCGACAGGAGAGAACGAATACGAGCAGTACTTC CSVEDPTGENEYEQYF
. TRBJ2-7 few TRBV29-1 TGCAGCGTTGATACAGGATCCTACGAGCAGTACTTC CSVDTGSYEQYF
. TRBJ2-3 . TRBV19 TGTGCCAGTAGTGGGGTCCCGGGAAATGCGCAGTATTTT CASSGVPGNAQYF
. TRBJ2-1 . TRBV9 TGTGCCAGCAGCGTAGATGGGGTTTCGCAGTTCTTC CASSVDGVSQFF
. TRBJ1-3 . TRBV19 TGTGCCAGTATTTCCCGGGAGTACTCTGGAAACACCATATATTTT CASISREYSGNTIYF
. TRBJ1-1 . TRBV28 TGTGCCAGCAGACCCGCGGCAGGTATGATAGCTTTCTTT CASRPAAGMIAFF
TRBD2 TRBJ2-2 . TRBV7-9 TGTGCCACCTTTACCCTAGCGGGAGTTCTGACCGGGGAGCTGTTTTTT CATFTLAGVLTGELFF
TRBD1 TRBJ2-5 few TRBV28 TGTGCCAGCAGTCCCGGGGACAGGGACCAAGAGACCCAGTACTTC CASSPGDRDQETQYF
. TRBJ2-3 . TRBV11-2 TGTGCCAGCAGCTTAGTTGCAGACACAGATACGCAGTATTTT CASSLVADTDTQYF
. TRBJ2-2 few TRBV7-9 TGTGCCAGCAGCGAGCAGCCCACCGGGGAGCTGTTTTTT CASSEQPTGELFF
. TRBJ2-1 many TRBV6-5 TGTGCCAGCAGTTCGGGACATATTTACAATGAGCAGTTCTTC CASSSGHIYNEQFF
TRBD2 TRBJ2-1 few TRBV27 TGTGCCAGCAAAACTAGCGGGAGTTTCGTTGAGCAGTTCTTC CASKTSGSFVEQFF
. TRBJ2-1 few TRBV24-1 TGTGCCACCAGTGGCCCCCGGAATGAGCAGTTCTTC CATSGPRNEQFF
TRBD1 TRBJ2-5 . TRBV4-3 TGCGCCAGCAGCCAAGGACAGGGGAGCGAGACCCAGTACTTC CASSQGQGSETQYF
. TRBJ2-1 . TRBV9 TGTACCAGCAGCGTAGAGCTCGGGAGAGCGGGTAATGAGCAGTTCTTC CTSSVELGRAGNEQFF
. TRBJ2-3 few TRBV6-5 TGTGCCAGCAGTTACCAGACGGACTCAGATAAGCAGTATTTT CASSYQTDSDKQYF
. TRBJ1-5 few TRBV4-2 TGTGCCAGCAGCCAAGATCAAGGGGCGCGAAATCAGCCCCAGCATTTT CASSQDQGARNQPQHF
TRBD2 TRBJ2-1 . TRBV28 TGTGCCAGCAGTTTATTGGCGGGAGTTTATCCCAATGAGCAGTTCTTC CASSLLAGVYPNEQFF
. TRBJ2-1 few TRBV18 TGTGCCAGCTCACCGAACTCTGCGAACAATGAGCAGTTCTTC CASSPNSANNEQFF
TRBD2 TRBJ2-7 few TRBV18 TGTGCCAGCTCACCCCAAACTAGCGAGATTTACCCTTACGAGCAGTACTTC CASSPQTSEIYPYEQYF
TRBD2 TRBJ2-2 . TRBV7-2 TGTGCCAGCAGCTTACTCCTAGCGGTCGGCGGGGAGCTGTTTTTT CASSLLLAVGGELFF
. TRBJ2-4 many TRBV5-1 TGCGCCAGCAGCTTGGACAGGGACAAAAACATTCAGTACTTC CASSLDRDKNIQYF